The 27 T cell receptor beta chains below were found in one sample sequenced in a study of OX40 agonist ivuxolimab in advanced cancers. Profiling relied on immunoSEQ multiplex PCR, and the TCRdb table lists in-frame clones only, not all of them. The table records 30,000 or so clones, 90% of them present only once. Material: CD4+ or CD8+ T cells sorted from blood, obtained in a trial of the OX40 agonist ivuxolimab. Every receptor here comes from an adult with an advanced solid tumor such as melanoma, head and neck, liver or kidney cancer.

The chain links TRBV1 to TRBJ2-3; TRBD2, the D gene given by the table, was not confirmed from the DNA. TRBV1 is assigned pseudogene status. The CDR3 contains 20 residues. The CDR3: CTSSQDRLAMSRHHTDTQYF. DNA of the CDR3: TGCACCAGCAGCCAAGATAGGCTAGCGATGAGTCGGCATCACACAGATACGCAGTATTTT.

The V call is TRBV5-4, the J call TRBJ2-7, with TRBD2 matching 11 bases. In germline, CDR1 is SGHNT, CDR2 YYREEE (reference sequence). The CDR3 runs 16 residues. The junction had 10 bases not matched to a gene; V was cut back by 4 bases and J by 4 bases. In DNA form, the CDR3 reads TGTGCCAGCAGCCCTCGCCTGGGACTAGCGGTTTACGAGCAGTACTTC. It encodes CASSPRLGLAVYEQYF.

This rearrangement joins TRBV9 to TRBJ1-4, with TRBD1 matching 7 bases. The V gene's germline CDR1 is SGDLS and CDR2 YYNGEE. The trim removed 4 bases at V and 5 bases at J, leaving 8 bases unmatched. This CDR3 contains 15 residues. CDR3 sequence (DNA): TGTGCCAGCAGCACCCAGGGGGTCGCAAATGAAAAACTGTTTTTT. This encodes CASSTQGVANEKLFF.

The chain joins TRBV7-9 to TRBJ1-5; 12 bases match TRBD1. This CDR3 has 17 residues. The V and J ends lost 4 bases and 4 bases, in that order; junction bases with no gene match: 8. Germline CDR1 reads SEHNR; CDR2 reads FQNEAQ (reference sequence). Here the CDR3 reads CASSSEPGQGANQPQHF. CDR3 nucleotides: TGTGCCAGCAGCTCCGAACCGGGACAGGGGGCGAATCAGCCCCAGCATTTT. The full variable domain, in which reference TRBV7-9 and TRBJ1-5 provide the parts outside the CDR3, is DTGVSQNPRHKITKRGQNVTFRCDPISEHNRLYWYRQTLGQGPEFLTYFQNEAQLEKSRLLSDRFSAERPKGSFSTLEIQRTEQGDSAMYLCASSSEPGQGANQPQHFGDGTRLSIL.

V is TRBV27 and J is TRBJ1-6; possibly TRBD1 for D (5 bases). The V gene's germline CDR1 is MNHEY and CDR2 SMNVEV (reference sequence). This CDR3 region has 16 residues. V was shortened by 2 bases and J by 8 bases, with 16 bases between the two germline ends. The CDR3 sequence is CASSLTRGVADSPLHF. DNA of the CDR3: TGTGCCAGCAGTTTAACCCGGGGGGTGGCCGATTCACCCCTCCACTTT.

This chain links TRBV14 with TRBJ2-7; weak D call: TRBD1 (5 bases). This CDR3 has 14 amino acids. Looked up from germline, CDR1 is SGHDN and CDR2 is FVKESK. V dropped 1 base and J dropped 2 bases, with 9 bases sitting between them. The CDR3 DNA reads as TGTGCCAGCAGCCAAGTAAGGACAACCTACGAGCAGTACTTC. It is translated as CASSQVRTTYEQYF. Using reference TRBV14 and TRBJ2-7 for the parts outside the CDR3, the full variable domain is EAGVTQFPSHSVIEKGQTVTLRCDPISGHDNLYWYRRVMGKEIKFLLHFVKESKQDESGMPNNRFLAERTGGTYSTLKVQPAELEDSGVYFCASSQVRTTYEQYFGPGTRLTVT.

This chain joins TRBV6-1 and TRBJ2-7, with 7 bases fitting TRBD1. Germline V gene sequence: CDR1 MNHNS, CDR2 SASEGT. V shed 4 bases, J shed 0 bases, and the junction held 3 bases outside the gene matches. The CDR3 has 14 amino acids. This chain's CDR3 is CASSGTGISYEQYF. In nucleotides, the CDR3 is TGTGCCAGCAGTGGGACAGGCATCTCCTACGAGCAGTACTTC.

J is TRBJ2-1 and V is TRBV4-1, with 13 positions matching TRBD2. The germline CDR1 and CDR2 sequences are MGHRA and YSYEKL. The CDR3 is 19 residues long. The ends lost 0 bases at V and 4 bases at J; junction bases unmatched: 9. In DNA form, the CDR3 reads TGCGCCAGCAGCCAAGATTCTTTATTGGGACTAGCGGGATACAATGAGCAGTTCTTC. It codes for CASSQDSLLGLAGYNEQFF.

The chain uses TRBV2 and TRBJ2-7; tentatively, D is TRBD1 (6 bases). Germline V gene lookup returns CDR1 SNHLY and CDR2 FYNNEI. V lost 1 base to trimming and J lost 3 bases, with 10 bases between them. This CDR3 contains 14 residues. CDR3 in amino acids: CASSEGTENYEQYF. CDR3 DNA: TGTGCCAGCAGTGAAGGGACAGAGAACTACGAGCAGTACTTC.

This chain joins TRBV6-5 and TRBJ2-3, with TRBD2 matching 7 bases. The CDR3 spans 13 residues. With V trimmed by 11 bases and J by 6 bases, 11 bases remained unmatched. Germline assignment: CDR1 MNHEY and CDR2 SVGAGI. CDR3 sequence: CAVTPGGSDTQYF. CDR3 DNA: TGTGCCGTCACCCCCGGGGGGTCCGATACGCAGTATTTT.

This chain links TRBV19 with TRBJ2-2; 7 bases line up with TRBD1. CDR1 is LNHDA, CDR2 SQIVND, per germline (reference sequence). V was pared by 3 bases and J by 6 bases, with 4 bases of the junction left unmatched. The CDR3 sequence is 14 residues long. The CDR3 loop is CASSMVGGSGELFF. CDR3 DNA sequence: TGTGCCAGTAGTATGGTAGGGGGCTCCGGGGAGCTGTTTTTT.

The rearrangement uses TRBV15 and TRBJ2-5; maybe TRBD2 (7 bases). V was clipped by 0 bases and J by 5 bases, with 13 bases between them. CDR1 and CDR2 (germline): LNHNV, YYDKDF (reference sequence). The CDR3 spans 15 residues. This CDR3 is CATSREGGAGETQYF. CDR3 coding DNA: TGTGCCACCAGCAGAGAAGGGGGGGCCGGGGAGACCCAGTACTTC. The variable domain in full, completed from reference TRBV15 and TRBJ2-5, reads DAMVIQNPRYQVTQFGKPVTLSCSQTLNHNVMYWYQQKSSQAPKLLFHYYDKDFNNEADTPDNFQSRRPNTSFCFLDIRSPGLGDTAMYLCATSREGGAGETQYFGPGTRLLVL.

The rearrangement links TRBV27 to TRBJ2-1; D unresolved. CDR3 length: 12 amino acids. V was shortened by 8 bases and J by 6 bases, with 11 bases between the two germline ends. Per germline, CDR1 MNHEY and CDR2 SMNVEV (reference sequence). The CDR3 nucleotides read TGTGCCAGCTTCGCCTACGCCAATGAGCAGTTCTTC. It specifies CASFAYANEQFF.

CDR3 bases: TGTGCCAGCAGCTCTCGGACAGGGGGTACTGAAGCTTTCTTT. Translation: CASSSRTGGTEAFF. The chain uses TRBV9 and TRBJ1-1, with TRBD1 matching over 10 bases. V lost 4 bases and J lost 5; bases outside the gene matches: 5. CDR1 is SGDLS and CDR2 is YYNGEE in the germline V gene. The CDR3 loop spans 14 amino acids.

The rearrangement links TRBV5-4 to TRBJ2-1, with D tentatively TRBD2 (7 bases). The CDR3 extends over 14 amino acids. Germline-derived CDR1 and CDR2 are SGHNT and YYREEE (reference sequence). The CDR3 DNA is TGTGCTTTTGCGGGGGCCCTGAGATACAATGAGCAGTTCTTC. Translation gives CAFAGALRYNEQFF.

The rearrangement links TRBV5-6 to TRBJ2-4, with TRBD1 matching 9 bases. CDR1 is SGHDT and CDR2 is YYEEEE in the germline V gene. V lost 4 bases and J lost 6; bases outside the gene matches: 8. CDR3 length: 15 residues. The CDR3 sequence: CASSPGTGPLNIQYF. CDR3 sequence (DNA): TGTGCCAGCAGCCCTGGGACAGGGCCTTTAAACATTCAGTACTTC. Based on the CDR3 plus reference TRBV5-6 and TRBJ2-4, the full variable domain is DAGVTQSPTHLIKTRGQQVTLRCSPKSGHDTVSWYQQALGQGPQFIFQYYEEEERQRGNFPDRFSGHQFPNYSSELNVNALLLGDSALYLCASSPGTGPLNIQYFGAGTRLSVL.

The chain uses TRBV5-4 and TRBJ2-7, with D uncertain. The CDR3 covers 17 residues. V lost 2 bases and J lost 7, with 25 bases in between. The germline gives CDR1 SGHNT, CDR2 YYREEE (reference sequence). CDR3 nucleotides: TGTGCCAGCAGCTTCTCGCTAGTAGGTCCCCAGGTTCGGGAGCAGTACTTC. This translates into CASSFSLVGPQVREQYF.

A remark on this clone: The junction departs from germline at one end; a sequencing error may be responsible. The V call is TRBV19, the J call TRBJ1-2; D call uncertain. The CDR3 contains 12 residues. Per the germline V gene, CDR1 is LNHDA and CDR2 is SQIVND (reference sequence). In nucleotides, the CDR3 is TGTGCCAGTGGAGGGCCCGACTACGGCTACACCTTC. It specifies CASGGPDYGYTF.

The V and J genes are TRBV27 and TRBJ2-7, with 9 bases aligning to TRBD2. CDR3 length: 14 residues. J lost 5 bases, V lost 1 base, and 3 bases had no gene match. CDR1 and CDR2 (germline): MNHEY, SMNVEV (reference sequence). The CDR3 spells CASSLLAGGNEQYF. For the CDR3, the DNA is TGTGCCAGCAGTTTATTGGCGGGAGGGAACGAGCAGTACTTC.

V usage is TRBV9 and J usage is TRBJ2-5, with TRBD1 matching 7 bases. Looked up from germline, CDR1 is SGDLS and CDR2 is YYNGEE. V lost 3 bases and J lost 3; bases outside the gene matches: 8. This CDR3 is built from 15 residues. CDR3 in amino acids: CASSDTGDPKETQYF. The CDR3 bases are TGTGCCAGCAGCGACACAGGGGACCCTAAAGAGACCCAGTACTTC.

This clone was seen more than once but under ten times. Germline is not matched at one junction end, which may reflect a read error. This chain joins TRBV6-1 and TRBJ1-1, with D perhaps TRBD1 (6 bases). CDR3 length: 16 residues. Germline V CDR1 and CDR2: MNHNS, SASEGT. The CDR3 DNA sequence: TGTGCCAGCAGCGAAGCGAGGGGGGGTAGCGGCACTGAAGCTTTCTTT. It is translated as CASSEARGGSGTEAFF.

V and J are TRBV4-3 and TRBJ2-7; 7 bases are a match to TRBD1. Germline loops: CDR1 LGHNA, CDR2 YSLEER. The J segment lost 4 bases and the V segment lost 0 bases, leaving 6 bases of the junction unmatched. The CDR3 covers 15 residues. Written as DNA, the CDR3 is TGCGCCAGCAGCCAAGATGTGACAGGGCCTTACGAGCAGTACTTC. This encodes CASSQDVTGPYEQYF.

This chain connects TRBV11-2 to TRBJ2-3; no clear D gene. The ends were cut back, 1 base at V and 6 bases at J, with 11 bases in the middle. CDR3 size: 14 residues. Germline V CDR1 and CDR2: SGHAT, FQNNGV. The DNA for the CDR3 is TGTGCCAGCAGCTTAGCTAGTTCCCATGATACGCAGTATTTT. Amino acid sequence: CASSLASSHDTQYF.

This clone was detected once. The chain employs TRBV11-3 and TRBJ2-1; 12 positions match TRBD2. The CDR3 contains 17 residues. V shed 3 bases, J shed 9 bases, and the junction held 12 bases outside the gene matches. Per germline, CDR1 SGHNT and CDR2 YENEEA. The CDR3 protein is CASSLGRALAGGSEQFF. In DNA form, the CDR3 reads TGTGCCAGCAGCTTGGGGCGGGCACTAGCGGGAGGCTCTGAGCAGTTCTTC.

This chain joins TRBV2 and TRBJ2-7; tentative D call: TRBD1 (6 bases). The CDR3 extends over 14 amino acids. Looked up from germline, CDR1 is SNHLY and CDR2 is FYNNEI. With 6 bases removed from V and 2 bases from J, the gap between germline ends came to 14 bases. Written as DNA, the CDR3 is TGTGCCAGCAGACAGGGAGTGAACCCCTACGAGCAGTACTTC. This translates into CASRQGVNPYEQYF.

The V call is TRBV11-2, the J call TRBJ1-4; no definite D call. There are 13 residues in the CDR3. CDR1 and CDR2 from the germline V gene are SGHAT and FQNNGV. The V end was cut by 1 base, the J end by 8 bases, with 8 bases between. CDR3 residues: CASSLVGQEKLFF. DNA of the CDR3: TGTGCCAGCAGCTTAGTCGGGCAAGAAAAACTGTTTTTT.

This clone was picked up a small number of times. J is TRBJ1-1 and V is TRBV30; TRBD1 agrees at 7 bases. Looked up from germline, CDR1 is GTSNPN and CDR2 is SVGIG (reference sequence). The CDR3 extends over 12 amino acids. The CDR3 reads CGYRGRNTEAFF. The CDR3 coding sequence is TGTGGCTACAGGGGTCGAAACACTGAAGCTTTCTTT.